This entry lists 28 T cell receptor beta chains sequenced from one sample in a study of T-cell reconstitution after alpha-beta-depleted transplantation in children. Preparation of the TCRbeta library used unique molecular identifiers. MiXCR, applied by TCRdb to the PCR reads, yields one record per CDR3 protein. The sample gives roughly 490,000 distinct CDR3 sequences, around 10% of which show up once; around 15% is in the top ten. Specimen: PBMCs, mostly from graft donor cells, collected 180 days after TCRalphabeta/CD19-depleted stem cell transplant. The receptor source for this set is a female patient aged 2 to 10 who had a stem cell transplant for aplastic anemia, so the T cells may come from the graft donor.

The CDR3 is CSARALRKRDNYEQYF. CDR3 nucleotides: TGCAGTGCTAGAGCCCTCAGGAAGCGGGACAACTACGAGCAGTACTTC. V is TRBV20-1 and J is TRBJ2-7; possible D gene TRBD2, 7 bases. The CDR3 covers 16 residues. Germline lookup yields CDR1 DFQATT and CDR2 SNEGSKA (reference sequence). V dropped 1 base and J dropped 3 bases, with 19 bases sitting between them.

This clonotype showed up many times. The chain carries TRBV6-1 and TRBJ1-1; 7 bases align to TRBD1. J lost 6 bases, V lost 5 bases, and 12 bases had no gene match. Germline CDR1 reads MNHNS; CDR2 reads SASEGT. CDR3 length: 15 residues. As DNA, the CDR3 is TGTGCCAGCAGTCCTTCGCGACAGGGAAGGTCTGAAGCTTTCTTT. Translating it yields CASSPSRQGRSEAFF.

This clonotype was observed a few times. The chain combines TRBV27 with TRBJ2-5; D possibly corresponds to TRBD1 (6 bases). Germline assignment: CDR1 MNHEY and CDR2 SMNVEV (reference sequence). Trimming took off 7 bases at V and 1 base at J, with 13 bases between the two ends. The CDR3 length is 14 residues. The CDR3 spells CASKAAGVQETQYF. CDR3 coding DNA: TGTGCCAGCAAAGCGGCAGGGGTCCAAGAGACCCAGTACTTC.

This clonotype was detected a few times. This chain connects TRBV7-9 to TRBJ1-1; no clear D. The V and J ends lost 3 bases and 0 bases respectively, with 11 bases between them. The CDR3 spans 15 residues. Germline CDR1 SEHNR, CDR2 FQNEAQ (reference sequence). Here the CDR3 reads CASSFDYIVNTEAFF. The CDR3 nucleotides read TGTGCCAGCAGCTTTGATTACATAGTGAACACTGAAGCTTTCTTT.

A few counts support this clonotype. The chain links TRBV4-1 to TRBJ2-3; D possibly corresponds to TRBD2 (6 bases). The germline V gene encodes CDR1 MGHRA and CDR2 YSYEKL. CDR3 size: 15 residues. Trimming took 3 bases from V and 2 from J, leaving 12 bases between them. The CDR3 sequence: CASSHLPGDTDTQYF. In DNA, the CDR3 is TGCGCCAGCAGCCATCTCCCGGGGGACACAGATACGCAGTATTTT.

Points on this clonotype: Germline is not matched at one junction end, which may reflect a read error. The rearrangement links TRBV15 to TRBJ2-2; D uncertain. Per germline, CDR1 LNHNV and CDR2 YYDKDF (reference sequence). This CDR3 is built from 18 residues. Here the CDR3 reads CATSGEHPRQAYTGELFF. As DNA, the CDR3 is TGTGCCACCAGCGGAGAACACCCCCGGCAGGCTTACACCGGGGAGCTGTTTTTT.

The chain links TRBV19 to TRBJ1-1; D gene unclear. The CDR3 runs to 14 residues. Trimming cost V 3 bases and J 1 base, with 9 bases left between them. Germline values: CDR1 LNHDA, CDR2 SQIVND (reference sequence). The CDR3 protein is CASSIVSGNTEAFF. CDR3 DNA: TGTGCCAGTAGTATTGTGTCTGGGAACACTGAAGCTTTCTTT.

Ten or more counts support this clonotype. The rearrangement uses TRBV7-9 and TRBJ1-2; TRBD1 is a possible D gene (5 bases). The CDR3 extends over 15 amino acids. V lost 5 bases and J lost 5, with 18 bases in between. Per germline, CDR1 SEHNR and CDR2 FQNEAQ (reference sequence). This CDR3 reads CASSARAGTGYGYTF. The CDR3 DNA sequence: TGTGCCAGCAGCGCCAGGGCCGGGACCGGTTATGGCTACACCTTC.

Only a few counts were recorded for this clonotype. The chain carries TRBV12-3 or TRBV12-4 and TRBJ2-5; 7 bases fit TRBD1. CDR3 size: 17 residues. V was pared by 5 bases and J by 1 base, with 13 bases of the junction left unmatched. The CDR3 loop is CASSTSGTAPTQETQYF. The CDR3 DNA reads as TGTGCCAGCAGTACTTCCGGGACAGCCCCCACCCAAGAGACCCAGTACTTC.

The rearrangement links TRBV27 to TRBJ1-6; D is uncertain. The CDR3 totals 14 residues. Looked up from germline, CDR1 is MNHEY and CDR2 is SMNVEV (reference sequence). Trimming removed 3 bases from V and 10 bases from J, with 13 bases in between. The CDR3 sequence: CASSFRTVGSPLHF. CDR3 coding DNA: TGTGCCAGCAGTTTTCGGACGGTGGGGTCACCCCTCCACTTT.

This clonotype has a count of ten or more. The rearrangement links TRBV4-1 to TRBJ1-4; 7 positions match TRBD1. Trimming removed 1 base from V and 5 bases from J; junction bases left unmatched: 4. This CDR3 comprises 15 residues. Germline CDR1 reads MGHRA; CDR2 reads YSYEKL. The CDR3: CASSQGDRANEKLFF. In nucleotides, the CDR3 is TGCGCCAGCAGCCAAGGCGACAGGGCAAATGAAAAACTGTTTTTT.

This clonotype occurred a few times. The rearrangement joins TRBV7-2 to TRBJ1-3; TRBD1 aligns across 8 bases. This CDR3 has 17 amino acids. After removal of 5 bases from V and 0 bases from J, the junction contained 9 bases not matched to a gene. CDR1 and CDR2 from the germline V gene are SGHTA and FQGNSA. CDR3 sequence reads: CASSRRQGADSGNTIYF. As DNA, the CDR3 is TGTGCCAGCAGCCGCCGTCAGGGGGCTGACTCTGGAAACACCATATATTTT.

J is TRBJ2-7 and V is TRBV4-1; 11 positions agree with TRBD2. The germline V gene has CDR1 MGHRA and CDR2 YSYEKL. Trimming at V came to 1 base and at J to 2 bases, leaving 7 bases not matched to a gene. The length of the CDR3 is 17 residues. CDR3 loop: CASSQGWGLAEPYEQYV. CDR3 bases: TGCGCCAGCAGCCAAGGGTGGGGACTAGCGGAGCCCTACGAGCAGTACGTC.

The chain employs TRBV29-1 and TRBJ2-1; 8 positions agree with TRBD2. Per germline, CDR1 SQVTM and CDR2 ANQGSEA. This CDR3 spans 10 amino acids. J lost 8 bases, V lost 7 bases, and 1 base had no gene match. DNA for the CDR3: TGCAGCGGACTAGCGTATGAGCAGTTCTTC. It is translated as CSGLAYEQFF.

In this sample, this clonotype turned up a few times. V and J are TRBV12-3 or TRBV12-4 and TRBJ2-7; 8 bases fit TRBD1. This CDR3 contains 15 residues. Unmatched junction bases numbered 11, after V lost 7 bases and J lost 3 bases. CDR3 protein: CASTEAETGDYEQYF. The DNA for the CDR3 is TGTGCCAGCACCGAAGCGGAGACAGGGGACTACGAGCAGTACTTC.

This clonotype was detected only a few times. The chain links TRBV18 to TRBJ2-7; 7 bases agree with TRBD2. The CDR3 has 16 residues. The germline V gene has CDR1 KGHSH and CDR2 LQKENI. V lost 2 bases, J lost 1 base, and 8 bases stayed unmatched. The DNA of the CDR3 is TGTGCCAGCTCACCAGCCGGGAGGCCAACTTCCTACGAGCAGTACTTC. Residues: CASSPAGRPTSYEQYF.

This rearrangement joins TRBV5-5 to TRBJ2-3; D unclear. Germline assignment: CDR1 SGHKS and CDR2 YYEKEE (reference sequence). This CDR3 has 12 residues. V lost 5 bases and J lost 1, with 5 bases in between. CDR3 coding DNA: TGTGCCAGCAGGATAGGCACAGATACGCAGTATTTT. Translated: CASRIGTDTQYF. Filled out from reference TRBV5-5 and TRBJ2-3, the complete variable domain reads DAGVTQSPTHLIKTRGQQVTLRCSPISGHKSVSWYQQVLGQGPQFIFQYYEKEERGRGNFPDRFSARQFPNYSSELNVNALLLGDSALYLCASRIGTDTQYFGPGTRLTVL.

This clonotype showed up just a few times. The J gene is TRBJ2-3, the V gene TRBV7-2; D not resolved. The CDR3 spans 17 residues. Germline CDR1 reads SGHTA; CDR2 reads FQGNSA. V was clipped by 6 bases and J by 2 bases, with 21 bases between them. The DNA of the CDR3 is TGTGCCAGCAGTCCACAATCGGGTTTACAGCTCACAGATACGCAGTATTTT. It codes for CASSPQSGLQLTDTQYF.

The gene calls are TRBV7-7 and TRBJ2-4; unclear D gene. In germline, CDR1 is SSHAT, CDR2 FNYEAQ (reference sequence). CDR3 length: 13 amino acids. V lost 1 base to trimming and J lost 6 bases, with 7 bases between them. This CDR3 reads CASSLDLGNIQYF. Written as DNA, the CDR3 is TGTGCCAGCAGCTTAGATCTAGGAAACATTCAGTACTTC.

CDR3 sequence (DNA): TGTGCCAGCAGCTTAGCGGGACACCTTAGCGGGAGCGGCTACAATGAGCAGTTCTTC. Translated, it gives CASSLAGHLSGSGYNEQFF. This chain connects TRBV7-8 to TRBJ2-1, with 9 bases identical to TRBD2. This CDR3 comprises 19 residues. V lost 0 bases to trimming and J lost 3 bases; unmatched junction nucleotides: 12. Per germline, CDR1 SGHVS and CDR2 FQNEAQ. Full variable domain (outside the CDR3, taken from reference TRBV7-8 and TRBJ2-1): GAGVSQSPRYKVAKRGQDVALRCDPISGHVSLFWYQQALGQGPEFLTYFQNEAQLDKSGLPSDRFFAERPEGSVSTLKIQRTQQEDSAVYLCASSLAGHLSGSGYNEQFFGPGTRLTVL.

This clonotype came up a few times. The junction departs from the called germline gene at one end, perhaps through a read error. The CDR3 coding sequence is TGTGTCAGCAGTGAGAACCAAAGGGCCAACCCTCAAGAGACCCAGTACTTC. Translated, it gives CVSSENQRANPQETQYF. This sequence joins TRBV6-4 and TRBJ2-5; D is unclear. Germline CDR1 MRHNA, CDR2 SNTAGT. CDR3 size: 17 residues.

A few counts support this clonotype. The V gene is TRBV29-1, the J gene TRBJ2-3; 8 nucleotides line up with TRBD1. V shed 6 bases, J shed 2 bases, and the junction held 7 bases outside the gene matches. Germline CDR1 SQVTM, CDR2 ANQGSEA. This CDR3 spans 14 amino acids. The chain's CDR3 is CSVAGTGLTDTQYF. As DNA, the CDR3 is TGCAGCGTAGCCGGGACAGGACTCACAGATACGCAGTATTTT.

The chain recombines TRBV6-6 with TRBJ2-5, with D maybe TRBD1 (6 bases). The CDR3 covers 13 residues. Per germline, CDR1 MNHNY and CDR2 SVGAGI (reference sequence). V was cut by 0 bases and J by 5 bases, with 7 bases left in between. The CDR3 DNA reads as TGTGCCAGCAGTTACTCGGGGGCCGAGACCCAGTACTTC. Its protein product is CASSYSGAETQYF.

This rearrangement joins TRBV20-1 to TRBJ1-1; D unclear. Germline V lookup: CDR1 DFQATT, CDR2 SNEGSKA (reference sequence). There are 16 residues in the CDR3. V shed 1 base and J shed 4 bases, with 19 bases lying between them. The CDR3 loop reads CSARVRTGASFTEAFF. CDR3 nucleotide sequence: TGCAGTGCTAGAGTCCGAACCGGTGCTTCATTCACTGAAGCTTTCTTT.

This clonotype occurred a few times. CDR3 residues: CASSVATGWAGVDTGELFF. The CDR3 DNA reads TGTGCCAGCAGCGTAGCTACCGGCTGGGCGGGAGTCGACACCGGGGAGCTGTTTTTT. The V call is TRBV9, the J call TRBJ2-2; 7 nucleotides agree with TRBD2. The V gene end was trimmed by 0 bases and the J gene end by 3 bases; junction bases not matched to a gene: 14. Germline V gene sequence: CDR1 SGDLS, CDR2 YYNGEE. The CDR3 loop spans 19 amino acids. Variable domain in full (rest from reference TRBV9 and TRBJ2-2): DSGVTQTPKHLITATGQRVTLRCSPRSGDLSVYWYQQSLDQGLQFLIQYYNGEERAKGNILERFSAQQFPDLHSELNLSSLELGDSALYFCASSVATGWAGVDTGELFFGEGSRLTVL.

The rearrangement uses TRBV20-1 and TRBJ2-5; the D gene is possibly TRBD2 (6 bases). V shed 6 bases and J shed 2 bases, with 16 bases lying between them. Looked up from germline, CDR1 is DFQATT and CDR2 is SNEGSKA (reference sequence). The CDR3 spans 14 residues. CDR3 protein: CSAGPPGRQETQYF. DNA for the CDR3: TGCAGTGCCGGCCCACCCGGGAGACAAGAGACCCAGTACTTC.

This clonotype was seen a handful of times. This chain connects TRBV7-2 to TRBJ2-1, with no clear D. This CDR3 spans 16 amino acids. Germline assignment: CDR1 SGHTA and CDR2 FQGNSA. V was cut by 5 bases and J by 2 bases, with 16 bases left in between. The CDR3 nucleotides are TGTGCCAGCAGCCCCGTACAGAAAGGCGCCTACAATGAGCAGTTCTTC. It translates to CASSPVQKGAYNEQFF.

V usage is TRBV6-1 and J usage is TRBJ1-4, with a weak D call TRBD1 (6 bases). The V end was cut by 6 bases, the J end by 5 bases, with 19 bases between. Germline CDR1 is MNHNS and CDR2 is SASEGT. The CDR3 contains 16 residues. Here the CDR3 reads CASRRYGDNANEKLFF. CDR3 nucleotides: TGTGCCAGCAGGCGGTATGGGGACAATGCGAATGAAAAACTGTTTTTT.